The clone carrying this T cell receptor beta chain occurred a few times. Its antigen is still unknown. The germline gives CDR1 DFQATT, CDR2 SNEGSKA (reference sequence). This CDR3 is 15 amino acids long. V shed 3 bases and J shed 6 bases, with 20 bases lying between them. The source of the sample is a study of vaccination and CD4 T cells after COVID-19. Treatment reported: approximately 10-day PBMC culture with coronavirus spike peptide pools or control peptides (ViraFEST assay). Spanning March to December 2020, the positive PCR dates came before US Alpha, Beta and Delta variants. Half-medium replacement with fresh IL-2 medium took place on days 3 and 7. Negative selection recovered the CD4+ T cells once they had spent around 11 days in culture. The study, taken as a whole, reports: Reactive clonotype counts went from median around 20 after infection to about 37 after vaccination, nonsignificantly.

Scientists ran DNA taken from cultured CD4+ T cells through the Oncomine TCR Beta short-read assay for sequencing. TCRdb recomputed calls from the PCR reads with MiXCR, one row per CDR3 protein. The table has about 14,000 distinct CDR3 sequences, around 30% seen once. The chain uses TRBV20-1 and TRBJ1-2, with D perhaps matching TRBD1 (6 bases). The TCR comes from a human donor with COVID-19. Sequences were obtained from cultured CD4+ T cells from blood. The CDR3 loop is CSARETGSPRDGYTF. CDR3 in DNA: TGCAGTGCTAGGGAAACAGGGAGCCCTCGGGATGGCTACACCTTC.